Presented here are 28 T cell receptor beta chains from one specimen sequenced in a study of blood T cell repertoires in COVID-19. Using immunoSEQ multiplex PCR, the repertoire was profiled, and TCRdb retains in-frame clones only, with some absent. Altogether 90,000 to 150,000 clones are present, around 88% being singletons, with the ten largest covering around 0.81%. The sample was peripheral blood. The receptors here all came from a woman in her forties or fifties with active or convalescent COVID-19.

The rearrangement uses TRBV14 and TRBJ2-1; no clear D. V was clipped by 0 bases and J by 9 bases, with 6 bases between them. CDR3 size: 12 residues. From germline, CDR1 is SGHDN and CDR2 FVKESK. CDR3: CASSQDYPEQFF. CDR3 bases: TGTGCCAGCAGCCAAGATTATCCTGAGCAGTTCTTC.

The chain is built from TRBV2 and TRBJ2-6; D gene unclear. This CDR3 is 14 amino acids long. The V gene lost 5 bases and the J gene lost 0 bases, with 5 bases spanning the gap. Germline V gene sequence: CDR1 SNHLY, CDR2 FYNNEI. DNA for the CDR3: TGTGCCAGCAGTTATTACTCTGGGGCCAACGTCCTGACTTTC. Its translation is CASSYYSGANVLTF.

The chain is built from TRBV4-1 and TRBJ2-7; 10 bases are a match to TRBD2. V was pared by 4 bases and J by 6 bases, with 3 bases of the junction left unmatched. This CDR3 comprises 13 residues. Germline CDR1 reads MGHRA; CDR2 reads YSYEKL. CDR3 protein: CASSLKREGEQYF. CDR3 DNA: TGCGCCAGCAGCCTCAAGCGGGAGGGCGAGCAGTACTTC.

The rearrangement links TRBV7-2 to TRBJ1-6; no reliable D call. V was trimmed by 8 bases and J by 7 bases, leaving 15 bases between them. The CDR3 is 14 residues long. Germline V gives CDR1 SGHTA, CDR2 FQGNSA. The CDR3 loop reads CASREPSGNSPLHF. CDR3 bases: TGTGCCAGCCGGGAACCATCCGGGAATTCACCCCTCCACTTT. Variable domain in full (rest from reference TRBV7-2 and TRBJ1-6): GAGVSQSPSNKVTEKGKDVELRCDPISGHTALYWYRQSLGQGLEFLIYFQGNSAPDKSGLPSDRFSAERTGGSVSTLTIQRTQQEDSAVYLCASREPSGNSPLHFGNGTRLTVT.

The chain recombines TRBV19 with TRBJ1-5, with a weak D call TRBD1 (5 bases). V was cut by 1 base and J by 7 bases, with 17 bases left in between. CDR1 and CDR2 from the germline V gene are LNHDA and SQIVND (reference sequence). There are 16 residues in the CDR3. CDR3 DNA sequence: TGTGCCAGTAGTATAGTCTCGGCCAGGGTGTGGCAGCCCCAGCATTTT. Protein product: CASSIVSARVWQPQHF.

Only a few counts were recorded for this clone. The gene calls are TRBV16 and TRBJ1-2; unclear D gene. Trimming cost V 3 bases and J 6 bases, with 8 bases left between them. The V gene's germline CDR1 is KGHSY and CDR2 FQNENV. The CDR3 runs to 12 residues. The CDR3 loop reads CASSHSSDGYTF. The CDR3 DNA reads TGTGCCAGCAGCCATAGTTCGGATGGCTACACCTTC.

This chain connects TRBV4-1 to TRBJ1-2; possible D gene TRBD1, 5 bases. This CDR3 is built from 15 residues. Germline V lookup: CDR1 MGHRA, CDR2 YSYEKL. Trimming stripped 2 bases from V and 8 bases from J, with 18 bases between. CDR3 in DNA: TGCGCCAGCAGCCAATTCCCCGGGACTCTGGGGGGCTACACCTTC. This sequence encodes CASSQFPGTLGGYTF.

Note on this clone: Relative to the germline gene, one junction end is altered; a read error may explain this. The chain carries TRBV7-7 and TRBJ1-5, with a possible D match to TRBD1 (5 bases). The CDR3 has 16 amino acids. Germline CDR1 reads SSHAT; CDR2 reads FNYEAQ (reference sequence). The CDR3 DNA reads TGTGCTAGCAGCTTAGGGCAGGGCGATAGCAATCAGCCCCAGCATTTT. This encodes CASSLGQGDSNQPQHF.

V and J are TRBV5-1 and TRBJ2-1; D perhaps matches TRBD2 (5 bases). The CDR3 runs 12 residues. Trimming shortened V by 4 bases and J by 4 bases, and 6 bases separated the two germline ends. CDR1 SGHRS and CDR2 YFSETQ come from the germline V gene. For the CDR3, the DNA is TGCGCCAGCAGCGGACTGTACAATGAGCAGTTCTTC. Its translation: CASSGLYNEQFF. The variable domain in full, with the rest retrieved from reference TRBV5-1 and TRBJ2-1, is KAGVTQTPRYLIKTRGQQVTLSCSPISGHRSVSWYQQTPGQGLQFLFEYFSETQRNKGNFPGRFSGRQFSNSRSEMNVSTLELGDSALYLCASSGLYNEQFFGPGTRLTVL.

V usage is TRBV24-1 and J usage is TRBJ1-2; 7 bases align to TRBD1. From germline, CDR1 is KGHDR and CDR2 SFDVKD. Trimming cost V 5 bases and J 8 bases; bases outside gene matches: 7. The CDR3 runs to 13 residues. CDR3: CATSGYRGEGYTF. CDR3 DNA sequence: TGTGCCACCAGTGGATACAGGGGTGAAGGCTACACCTTC.

This sequence joins TRBV19 and TRBJ2-2; the match to TRBD2 covers 10 bases. The CDR3 runs to 16 residues. J was trimmed by 4 bases and V by 5 bases; bases with no gene match: 7. Per the germline V gene, CDR1 is LNHDA and CDR2 is SQIVND (reference sequence). The CDR3 protein is CASSPGTSEVTGELFF. Written as DNA, the CDR3 is TGTGCCAGTAGTCCTGGGACTAGCGAGGTCACCGGGGAGCTGTTTTTT.

This clone was recorded once. The genes are TRBV7-2 and TRBJ2-1; 10 bases map to TRBD1. J lost 6 bases, V lost 5 bases, and 7 bases had no gene match. The CDR3 has 15 amino acids. CDR1 is SGHTA and CDR2 is FQGNSA in the germline V gene. DNA for the CDR3: TGTGCCAGCAGCGAATCGGGACAGGGGATCAATGAGCAGTTCTTC. Its translation is CASSESGQGINEQFF.

The chain joins TRBV7-8 to TRBJ2-2; TRBD1 aligns across 7 bases. Germline lookup yields CDR1 SGHVS and CDR2 FQNEAQ. CDR3 length: 18 residues. The trim removed 5 bases at V and 4 bases at J, leaving 16 bases unmatched. CDR3 sequence: CASSGGQVVPTRTGELFF. DNA of the CDR3: TGTGCCAGCAGCGGAGGACAGGTCGTACCTACCCGCACCGGGGAGCTGTTTTTT. Looking up the rest from reference TRBV7-8 and TRBJ2-2 gives the full variable domain: GAGVSQSPRYKVAKRGQDVALRCDPISGHVSLFWYQQALGQGPEFLTYFQNEAQLDKSGLPSDRFFAERPEGSVSTLKIQRTQQEDSAVYLCASSGGQVVPTRTGELFFGEGSRLTVL.

The chain employs TRBV29-1 and TRBJ2-1, with D possibly being TRBD2 (5 bases). Germline V gene data show CDR1 as SQVTM and CDR2 as ANQGSEA. The V and J ends lost 6 bases and 8 bases respectively, with 17 bases between them. This CDR3 region has 13 residues. The CDR3 region has the DNA TGCAGCGTGAAGGACTCGAGTTCGCATGAGCAGTTCTTC. Its translation: CSVKDSSSHEQFF.

The chain joins TRBV7-2 to TRBJ2-7; 9 positions agree with TRBD2. The CDR3 runs 15 residues. Looked up from germline, CDR1 is SGHTA and CDR2 is FQGNSA. V gave up 1 base and J gave up 6 bases; unmatched junction bases: 7. This chain's CDR3 is CASSLEGLAGREQYF. The CDR3 nucleotides read TGTGCCAGCAGCTTAGAAGGGCTAGCGGGACGCGAGCAGTACTTC.

The chain joins TRBV6-1 to TRBJ1-5, with unresolved D. The CDR3 extends over 12 amino acids. V lost 5 bases to trimming and J lost 4 bases, with 6 bases between them. Looked up from germline, CDR1 is MNHNS and CDR2 is SASEGT. CDR3 residues: CASSTSNQPQHF. The CDR3 nucleotides read TGTGCCAGCAGTACGAGTAATCAGCCCCAGCATTTT.

The gene calls are TRBV5-4 and TRBJ2-7; the match to TRBD2 covers 8 bases. This CDR3 comprises 14 residues. Germline loops: CDR1 SGHNT, CDR2 YYREEE (reference sequence). The ends lost 3 bases at V and 5 bases at J; junction bases unmatched: 7. CDR3 in amino acids: CASSSFTGGDEQYF. CDR3 bases: TGTGCCAGCAGCTCCTTTACGGGAGGGGACGAGCAGTACTTC.

This clone has more than one count but fewer than ten. In nucleotides, the CDR3 is TGTGCCAGCTCACCACCGGACAGGGGGGATAGGGGAGCTTTCTTT. Translation: CASSPPDRGDRGAFF. The V gene is TRBV18, the J gene TRBJ1-1; 10 bases align to TRBD1. Germline CDR1 and CDR2: KGHSH and LQKENI. The CDR3 covers 15 residues. V was pared by 0 bases and J by 10 bases, with 8 bases of the junction left unmatched.

The V call is TRBV5-4, the J call TRBJ2-7; maybe TRBD1 (6 bases). The CDR3 covers 12 residues. The V gene's germline CDR1 is SGHNT and CDR2 YYREEE (reference sequence). V was clipped by 3 bases and J by 3 bases, with 7 bases between them. The chain's CDR3 is CASSSQGYEQYF. In nucleotides, the CDR3 is TGTGCCAGCAGCTCACAGGGCTACGAGCAGTACTTC.

This chain joins TRBV7-9 and TRBJ2-7; TRBD1 might be the D (6 bases). Trimming left V 4 bases short and J 2 bases short, with 9 bases between. Germline V gene data show CDR1 as SEHNR and CDR2 as FQNEAQ (reference sequence). CDR3 length: 13 amino acids. CDR3 nucleotides: TGTGCCAGCAGCTGGGGACAAACCTACGAGCAGTACTTC. Amino acids: CASSWGQTYEQYF.

The chain is built from TRBV28 and TRBJ2-5; 8 positions agree with TRBD1. CDR1 is MDHEN and CDR2 is SYDVKM in the germline V gene. Trimming cost V 5 bases and J 3 bases; bases outside gene matches: 17. This CDR3 spans 18 amino acids. The DNA for the CDR3 is TGTGCCAGCAGTCTTACCGAGATCGGACAGGGCCCCGAAGAGACCCAGTACTTC. Residues: CASSLTEIGQGPEETQYF.

The chain joins TRBV14 to TRBJ2-1, with D perhaps TRBD1 (5 bases). V was clipped by 0 bases and J by 4 bases, with 16 bases between them. CDR1 is SGHDN, CDR2 FVKESK, per germline. The CDR3 totals 17 residues. CDR3 in amino acids: CASSQDRTRGLYNEQFF. The CDR3 DNA follows: TGTGCCAGCAGCCAAGACAGGACAAGAGGTTTGTACAATGAGCAGTTCTTC.

This chain connects TRBV11-3 to TRBJ2-5; D is undetermined. Trimming removed 2 bases from V and 2 bases from J, with 9 bases in between. Germline V CDR1 and CDR2: SGHNT, YENEEA. This CDR3 has 14 amino acids. CDR3 amino acids: CASSLRLKQETQYF. The DNA of the CDR3 is TGTGCCAGCAGCTTACGACTTAAACAAGAGACCCAGTACTTC.

The table lists this clone with a count of one. The chain links TRBV29-1 to TRBJ2-7; TRBD1 matches 11 bases. V dropped 0 bases and J dropped 2; count of bases not matched to a gene: 6. Germline CDR1 SQVTM, CDR2 ANQGSEA. CDR3 length: 16 residues. The CDR3 reads CSVEEPGQGVPYEQYF. The CDR3 DNA is TGCAGCGTTGAAGAACCGGGACAGGGGGTCCCCTACGAGCAGTACTTC.

The rearrangement joins TRBV10-3 to TRBJ2-1; 13 bases fit TRBD2. After removal of 5 bases from V and 2 bases from J, the junction contained 3 bases not matched to a gene. The CDR3 is 16 amino acids. The germline V gene has CDR1 ENHRY and CDR2 SYGVKD. Written as DNA, the CDR3 is TGTGCCATCAGTCGACTAGCGGGAGGACCCTACAATGAGCAGTTCTTC. Its translation is CAISRLAGGPYNEQFF.

The chain links TRBV28 to TRBJ1-4; TRBD1 matches at 7 bases. J lost 5 bases, V lost 5 bases, and 5 bases had no gene match. Germline-derived CDR1 and CDR2 are MDHEN and SYDVKM. This CDR3 comprises 14 residues. CDR3 region: CASSTGQLNEKLFF. As DNA, the CDR3 is TGTGCCAGCAGTACGGGACAGCTAAATGAAAAACTGTTTTTT.

The chain carries TRBV19 and TRBJ2-3; tentative D call: TRBD2 (6 bases). This CDR3 comprises 17 residues. Germline V gene lookup returns CDR1 LNHDA and CDR2 SQIVND (reference sequence). V was cut by 6 bases and J by 2 bases, with 21 bases left in between. Here the CDR3 reads CASRVSPGVGTTDTQYF. CDR3 sequence (DNA): TGTGCCAGTAGAGTATCCCCGGGAGTGGGGACCACAGATACGCAGTATTTT. Variable domain in full (rest from reference TRBV19 and TRBJ2-3): DGGITQSPKYLFRKEGQNVTLSCEQNLNHDAMYWYRQDPGQGLRLIYYSQIVNDFQKGDIAEGYSVSREKKESFPLTVTSAQKNPTAFYLCASRVSPGVGTTDTQYFGPGTRLTVL.

This clone was counted a few times. The chain joins TRBV7-2 to TRBJ2-2, with D unresolved. The V end lost 6 bases, the J end lost 9 bases, and 14 bases lay between the germline ends. Germline V CDR1 and CDR2: SGHTA, FQGNSA. The CDR3 is made up of 13 amino acids. The CDR3 nucleotides read TGTGCCAGCAGGAAAGACTCCATGAGGGAGCTGTTTTTT. Protein: CASRKDSMRELFF.